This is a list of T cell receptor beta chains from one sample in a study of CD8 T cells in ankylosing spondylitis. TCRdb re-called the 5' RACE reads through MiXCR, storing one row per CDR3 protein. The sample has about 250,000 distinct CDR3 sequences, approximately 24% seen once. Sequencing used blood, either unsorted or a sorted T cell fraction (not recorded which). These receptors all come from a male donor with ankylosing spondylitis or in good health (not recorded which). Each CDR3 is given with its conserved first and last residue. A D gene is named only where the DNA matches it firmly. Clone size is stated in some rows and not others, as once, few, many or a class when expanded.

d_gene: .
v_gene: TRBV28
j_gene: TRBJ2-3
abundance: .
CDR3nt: TGTGCCAGCAGTTTCGGGACCTCTACCACAGATACGCAGTATTTT
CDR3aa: CASSFGTSTTDTQYF

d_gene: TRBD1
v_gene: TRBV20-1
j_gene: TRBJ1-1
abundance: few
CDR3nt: TGCAGTGCCAGACAGGGTCTGGCTGAAGCTTTCTTT
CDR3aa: CSARQGLAEAFF

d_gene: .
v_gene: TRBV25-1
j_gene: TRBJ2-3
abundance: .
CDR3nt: TGTGCCAGCAGTGTCCAGTTGGCAGATACGCAGTATTTT
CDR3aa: CASSVQLADTQYF

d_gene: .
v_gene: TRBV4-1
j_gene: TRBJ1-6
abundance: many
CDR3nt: TGCGCCAGCAGGAAGACATGGGCCGCGGAGTCACCCCTCCACTTT
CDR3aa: CASRKTWAAESPLHF

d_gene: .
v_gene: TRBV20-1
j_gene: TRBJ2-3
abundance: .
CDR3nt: TGCAGTGCTCTCTCCCCAGATACGCAGTATTTT
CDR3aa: CSALSPDTQYF

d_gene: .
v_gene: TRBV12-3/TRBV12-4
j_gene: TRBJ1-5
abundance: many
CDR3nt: TGTGCCAGCAGCCCAAGGGGAACAGGGATTAATCAGCCCCAGCATTTT
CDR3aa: CASSPRGTGINQPQHF

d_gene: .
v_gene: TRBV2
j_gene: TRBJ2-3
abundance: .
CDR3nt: TGTGCCAGCAGCCCCATCGACGACCTGGATACGCAGTATTTT
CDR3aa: CASSPIDDLDTQYF

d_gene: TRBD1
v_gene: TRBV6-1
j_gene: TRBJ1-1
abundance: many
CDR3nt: TGTGCCAGCAGACACAGGGGGCCGGAGACTGAAGCTTTCTTT
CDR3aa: CASRHRGPETEAFF

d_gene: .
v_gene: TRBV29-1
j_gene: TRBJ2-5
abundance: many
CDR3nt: TGCAGCGTTGCGGCAAGCATCCAGGGAGAGACCCAGTACTTC
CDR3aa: CSVAASIQGETQYF

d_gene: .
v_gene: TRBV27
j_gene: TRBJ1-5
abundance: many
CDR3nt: TGTGCCAGCAGGCCACAGGTGGATCAGCCCCAGCATTTT
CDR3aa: CASRPQVDQPQHF

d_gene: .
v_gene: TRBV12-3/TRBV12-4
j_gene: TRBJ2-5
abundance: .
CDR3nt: TGTGCCAGCAGTTCCCTGGTGGAGACCCAGTACTTC
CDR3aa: CASSSLVETQYF

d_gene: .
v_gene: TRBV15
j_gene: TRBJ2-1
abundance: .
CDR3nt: TGTGCCACCAGCAGAGATTCGGCCTCCAATGAGCAGTTCTTC
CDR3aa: CATSRDSASNEQFF

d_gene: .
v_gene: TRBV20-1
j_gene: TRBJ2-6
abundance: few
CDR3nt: TGCAGTGCGTACCATAGGTCTGGGGCCAACGTCCTGACTTTC
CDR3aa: CSAYHRSGANVLTF

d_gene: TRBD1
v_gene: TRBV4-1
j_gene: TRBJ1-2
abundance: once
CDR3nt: TGCGCCAGCAGCCAGCCGGGACAGGTCTATGGCTACACCTTC
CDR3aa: CASSQPGQVYGYTF

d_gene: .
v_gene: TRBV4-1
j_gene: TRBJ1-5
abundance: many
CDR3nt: TGCGCCAGCAGCCATCCAGCCGGGAAGGCAAATCAGCCCCAGCATTTT
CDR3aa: CASSHPAGKANQPQHF

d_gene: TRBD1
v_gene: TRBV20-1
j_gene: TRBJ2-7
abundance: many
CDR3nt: TGCAGTGCAAAACCCGGGACAGGGCCCCACGAGCAGTACTTC
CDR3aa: CSAKPGTGPHEQYF

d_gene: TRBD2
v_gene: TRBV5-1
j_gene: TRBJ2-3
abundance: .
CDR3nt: TGCGCCAGCAGCTTGCGGGGGGGCCTCGTGGGCACAGATACGCAGTATTTT
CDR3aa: CASSLRGGLVGTDTQYF

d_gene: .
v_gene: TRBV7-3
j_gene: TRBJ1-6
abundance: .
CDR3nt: TGTGCCAGCAGCTTGGGAGGTTCCTATAATTCACCCCTCCACTTT
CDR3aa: CASSLGGSYNSPLHF

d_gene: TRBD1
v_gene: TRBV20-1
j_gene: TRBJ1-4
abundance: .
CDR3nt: TGCAGTGCTAGACCAGACAGGGGTGGTGAAAAACTGTTTTTT
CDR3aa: CSARPDRGGEKLFF

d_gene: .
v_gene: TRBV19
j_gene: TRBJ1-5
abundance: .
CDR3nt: TGTGCCAGTAGTATCCGGGGAAGCAATCAGCCCCAGCATTTT
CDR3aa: CASSIRGSNQPQHF

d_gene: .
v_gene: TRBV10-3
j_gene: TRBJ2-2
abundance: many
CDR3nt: TGTGCCATCACCAATTCAGAGGGTGGCACCGGGGAGCTGTTTTTT
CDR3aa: CAITNSEGGTGELFF

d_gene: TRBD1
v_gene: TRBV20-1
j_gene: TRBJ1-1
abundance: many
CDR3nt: TGCAGTGCTAGGGCACAGGGGCGCGGGATGAACACTGAAGCTTTCTTT
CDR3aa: CSARAQGRGMNTEAFF

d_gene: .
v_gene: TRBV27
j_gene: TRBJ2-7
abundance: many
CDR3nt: TGTGCCAGCAGGACCGGGATCAGCTCCTACGAGCAGTACTTC
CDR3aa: CASRTGISSYEQYF

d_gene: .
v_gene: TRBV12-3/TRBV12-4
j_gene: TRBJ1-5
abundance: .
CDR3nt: TGTGCCAGCAGTCCTGAACAGGGATCGGGAGGCAATCAGCCCCAGCATTTT
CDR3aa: CASSPEQGSGGNQPQHF

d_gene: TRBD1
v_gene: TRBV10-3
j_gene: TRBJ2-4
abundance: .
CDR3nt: TGTGCCATCAGTGAGTCGGGACAGGGTAGAGGCCGAGCTATTCAGTACTTC
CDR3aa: CAISESGQGRGRAIQYF

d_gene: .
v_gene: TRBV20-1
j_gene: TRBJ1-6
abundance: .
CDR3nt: TGCAGTGCTAGAGTTACGGCATTATCGGTTTATAATTCACCCCTCCACTTT
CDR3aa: CSARVTALSVYNSPLHF

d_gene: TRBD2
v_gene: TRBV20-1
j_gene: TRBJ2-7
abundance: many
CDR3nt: TGCAGTGCTAGGGGGACTAGCGTTGCCTACGAGCAGTACTTC
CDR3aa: CSARGTSVAYEQYF

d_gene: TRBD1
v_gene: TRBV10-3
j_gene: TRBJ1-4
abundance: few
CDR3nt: TGTGCCATCAGACGACAGGGGGCTGATGAAAAACTGTTTTTT
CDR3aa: CAIRRQGADEKLFF

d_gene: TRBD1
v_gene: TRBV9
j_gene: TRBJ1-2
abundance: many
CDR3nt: TGTGCCAGCAGCGTTGACAGGGTTGATGGCTACACCTTC
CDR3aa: CASSVDRVDGYTF

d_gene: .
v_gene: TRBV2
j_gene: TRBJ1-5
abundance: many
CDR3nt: TGTGCCAGCAGTCCGGAGGGTCAGCCCCAGCATTTT
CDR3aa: CASSPEGQPQHF

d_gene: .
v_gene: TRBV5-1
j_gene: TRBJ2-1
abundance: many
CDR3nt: TGCGCCAGCAGCTTAAGTGCCACTTACAATGAGCAGTTCTTC
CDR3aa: CASSLSATYNEQFF

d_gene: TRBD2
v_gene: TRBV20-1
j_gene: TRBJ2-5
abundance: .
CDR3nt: TGCAGTGCTAGCAGGCTAGCGGGGAGTACAATGTCCCAGTACTTC
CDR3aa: CSASRLAGSTMSQYF

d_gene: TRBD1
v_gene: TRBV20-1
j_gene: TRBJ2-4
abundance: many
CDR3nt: TGCAGTGCTAGAGTAGGACAGGGGAACATTCAGTACTTC
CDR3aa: CSARVGQGNIQYF

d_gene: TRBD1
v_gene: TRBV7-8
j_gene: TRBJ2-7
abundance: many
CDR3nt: TGTGCCAGCAGCTTAGAGGGACAGGGGTGGTGGGAGCAGTACTTC
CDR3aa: CASSLEGQGWWEQYF

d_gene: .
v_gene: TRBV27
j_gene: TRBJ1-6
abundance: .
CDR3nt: TGTGCCAGCAGTTTATCGGTGGCTTCACCCCTCCACTTT
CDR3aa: CASSLSVASPLHF

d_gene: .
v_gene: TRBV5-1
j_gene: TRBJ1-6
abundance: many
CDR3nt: TGCGCCAGCAGCCTGGAGGGGGGGCAGGGTTCACCCCTCCACTTT
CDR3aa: CASSLEGGQGSPLHF

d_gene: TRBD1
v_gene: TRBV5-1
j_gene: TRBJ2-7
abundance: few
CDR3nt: TGCGCCAGCAGCCAACGGACAGGGGTAGGCTACGAGCAGTACTTC
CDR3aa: CASSQRTGVGYEQYF

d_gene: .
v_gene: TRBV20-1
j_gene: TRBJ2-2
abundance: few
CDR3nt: TGCAGTGCCCGAGGGCGACTGAACACCGGGGAGCTGTTTTTT
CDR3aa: CSARGRLNTGELFF

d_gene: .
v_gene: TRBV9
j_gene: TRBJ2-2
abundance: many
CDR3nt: TGTGCCAGCAGCTTCGGGACTAACACCGGGGAGCTGTTTTTT
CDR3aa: CASSFGTNTGELFF

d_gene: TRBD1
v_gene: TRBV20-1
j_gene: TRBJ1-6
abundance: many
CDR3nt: TGCAGTGCTAGAGATTCGGACAGGCTGAATTCACCCCTCCACTTT
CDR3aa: CSARDSDRLNSPLHF

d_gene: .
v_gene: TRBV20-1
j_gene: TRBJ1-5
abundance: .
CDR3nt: TGCAGTGCTAGAGGGGGGGGGTTTAACCAGCCCCAGCATTTT
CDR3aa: CSARGGGFNQPQHF

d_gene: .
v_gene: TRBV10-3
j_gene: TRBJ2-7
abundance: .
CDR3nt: TGTGCCATCAGTGAGTCGACCATGGCGGGCGAGCAGTACTTC
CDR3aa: CAISESTMAGEQYF

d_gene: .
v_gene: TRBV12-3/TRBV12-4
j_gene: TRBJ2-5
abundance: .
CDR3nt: TGTGCCAGCAGTTTTCAACAGCGCCAAGAGACCCAGTACTTC
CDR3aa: CASSFQQRQETQYF

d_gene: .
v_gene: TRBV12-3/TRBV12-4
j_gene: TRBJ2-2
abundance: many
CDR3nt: TGTGCCAGCAGTCCCTATTTAGGGGTTAGCACCGGGGAGCTGTTTTTT
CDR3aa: CASSPYLGVSTGELFF

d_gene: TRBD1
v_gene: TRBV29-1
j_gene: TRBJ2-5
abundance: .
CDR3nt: TGCAGCGCCGGACAGGGAGTTGGGGAGACCCAGTACTTC
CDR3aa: CSAGQGVGETQYF

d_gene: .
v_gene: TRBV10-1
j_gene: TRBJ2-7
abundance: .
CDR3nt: TGCGCCAGCAGTGAGCCGGGATCCTACGAGCAGTACTTC
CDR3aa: CASSEPGSYEQYF

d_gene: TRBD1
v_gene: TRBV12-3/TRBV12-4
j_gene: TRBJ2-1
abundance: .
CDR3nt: TGTGCCAGCAGCAGACAGGGGAAATTTGATGAGCAGTTCTTC
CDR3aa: CASSRQGKFDEQFF

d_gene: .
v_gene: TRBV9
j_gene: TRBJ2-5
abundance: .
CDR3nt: TGTGCCAGCAGCACGGGGCAGCCAGGGGAGACCCAGTACTTC
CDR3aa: CASSTGQPGETQYF

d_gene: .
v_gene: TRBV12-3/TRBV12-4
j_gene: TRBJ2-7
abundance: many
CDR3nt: TGTGCCAGCAGCTCTTACCCCTACGAGCAGTACTTC
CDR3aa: CASSSYPYEQYF

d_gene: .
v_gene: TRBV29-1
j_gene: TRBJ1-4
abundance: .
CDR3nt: TGCAGCGTTGAAGACCTTGAAAAACTGTTTTTT
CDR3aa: CSVEDLEKLFF

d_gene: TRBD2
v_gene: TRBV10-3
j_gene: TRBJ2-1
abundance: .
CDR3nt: TGTGCCATTGGCGGGGGGGCCGATGAGCAGTTCTTC
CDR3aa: CAIGGGADEQFF

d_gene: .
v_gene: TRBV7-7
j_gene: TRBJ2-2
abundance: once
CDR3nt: TGTGCCAGCAGCTCGGATATAGCCGGGGAGCTGTTTTTT
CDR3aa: CASSSDIAGELFF

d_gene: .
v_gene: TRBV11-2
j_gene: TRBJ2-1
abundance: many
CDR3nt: TGTGCCAGTCGAAAGCAGCGCTCCTACAATGAGCAGTTCTTC
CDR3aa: CASRKQRSYNEQFF

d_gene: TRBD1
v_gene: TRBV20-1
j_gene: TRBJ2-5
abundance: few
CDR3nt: TGCAGTGCTAGAGACGGACAGGGCCAAGAGACCCAGTACTTC
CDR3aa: CSARDGQGQETQYF

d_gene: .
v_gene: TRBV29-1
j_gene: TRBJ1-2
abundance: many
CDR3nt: TGCAGCGTTGTTCATAAGTGGGGGCAAGGCGGCTACACCTTC
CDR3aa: CSVVHKWGQGGYTF

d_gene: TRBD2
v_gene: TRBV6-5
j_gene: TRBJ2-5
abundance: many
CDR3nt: TGTGCCAGCAGCTACGGGGGGAAGGGACAAGAGACCCAGTACTTC
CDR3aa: CASSYGGKGQETQYF

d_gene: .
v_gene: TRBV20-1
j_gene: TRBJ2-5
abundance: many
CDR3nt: TGCAGTGCCCCAACCCCCCAAATCGGGACCCAGTACTTC
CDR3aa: CSAPTPQIGTQYF